The next 13 T cell receptor beta chains were all read from a single sample in a study of T cell responses to AZD1222 COVID-19 vaccine. Assay: immunoSEQ multiplex PCR; the TCRdb copy retains only in-frame clones and omits some. The table lists about 86,000 clones, roughly 87% of them singletons. The specimen comprised peripheral blood, sampled on day 0 of AZD1222 vaccination. Receptor source: an adult in good health.

This chain joins TRBV7-2 and TRBJ2-1; tentatively, D is TRBD2 (5 bases). Trimming took 10 bases from V and 0 from J, leaving 10 bases between them. The germline gives CDR1 SGHTA, CDR2 FQGNSA. The CDR3 totals 13 residues. In DNA form, the CDR3 reads TGTGCCATAGCGAAGAGCTCCTACAATGAGCAGTTCTTC. This codes for CAIAKSSYNEQFF.

The chain couples TRBV29-1 to TRBJ2-3; D might be TRBD1 (7 bases). CDR3 length: 14 amino acids. Trimming cost V 6 bases and J 4 bases, with 17 bases left between them. Germline V gene data show CDR1 as SQVTM and CDR2 as ANQGSEA. The CDR3 loop is CSVHRGGGSDTQYF. CDR3 in DNA: TGCAGCGTCCACAGGGGCGGAGGGTCAGATACGCAGTATTTT.

The chain combines TRBV3-1 (or the pseudogene TRBV3-2) with TRBJ2-3; D might be TRBD1 or TRBD2, each matching 5 bases. V was shortened by 0 bases and J by 3 bases, with 13 bases between the two germline ends. This CDR3 spans 16 amino acids. The germline V gene has CDR1 LGHDT and CDR2 YNNKEL (reference sequence). The CDR3 region has the DNA TGTGCCAGCAGCCAAGACGCAGGGCTAGCTACAGATACGCAGTATTTT. It codes for CASSQDAGLATDTQYF.

The gene calls are TRBV19 and TRBJ1-4, with D unresolved. CDR1 is LNHDA and CDR2 is SQIVND in the germline V gene (reference sequence). The ends were cut back, 10 bases at V and 4 bases at J, with 10 bases in the middle. The CDR3 consists of 12 residues. DNA of the CDR3: TGTGCCACCCATGGGGATAATGAAAAACTGTTTTTT. Amino acid sequence: CATHGDNEKLFF.

The chain combines TRBV28 with TRBJ1-1, with TRBD1 identical over 7 bases. Germline lookup yields CDR1 MDHEN and CDR2 SYDVKM. The J segment lost 0 bases and the V segment lost 5 bases, leaving 6 bases of the junction unmatched. CDR3 length: 15 residues. The CDR3, as DNA: TGTGCCAGCAGTCCAGGGGGTCGGATGAACACTGAAGCTTTCTTT. It specifies CASSPGGRMNTEAFF.

This clone was counted once. V and J are TRBV5-1 and TRBJ2-6; D is unclear. This CDR3 has 13 residues. V was pared by 2 bases and J by 4 bases, with 4 bases between. Germline CDR1 and CDR2: SGHRS and YFSETQ. Here the CDR3 reads CASSFTGANVLTF. The CDR3 region has the DNA TGCGCCAGCAGCTTTACGGGGGCCAACGTCCTGACTTTC. Full variable domain (outside the CDR3, taken from reference TRBV5-1 and TRBJ2-6): KAGVTQTPRYLIKTRGQQVTLSCSPISGHRSVSWYQQTPGQGLQFLFEYFSETQRNKGNFPGRFSGRQFSNSRSEMNVSTLELGDSALYLCASSFTGANVLTFGAGSRLTVL.

The chain uses TRBV15 and TRBJ2-2; tentatively, D is TRBD2 (6 bases). CDR1 is LNHNV and CDR2 is YYDKDF in the germline V gene (reference sequence). The CDR3 is 16 amino acids. V gave up 1 base and J gave up 1 base, with 10 bases separating them. The CDR3 spells CATSRGGSGNTGELFF. The CDR3 region has the DNA TGTGCCACCAGCAGAGGGGGTAGCGGGAACACCGGGGAGCTGTTTTTT.

The chain recombines TRBV10-2 with TRBJ1-2; 7 bases agree with TRBD1. This CDR3 is 15 amino acids long. The V segment lost 0 bases and the J segment 5 bases; nucleotides outside the gene matches: 6. Germline V gene sequence: CDR1 WSHSY, CDR2 SAAADI. In nucleotides, the CDR3 is TGCGCCAGCAGTGAGTCATCAGGGGGACTGTATGGCTACACCTTC. Translation: CASSESSGGLYGYTF.

This clone was seen more than once but under ten times. The chain has TRBV30 and TRBJ1-1; D gene ambiguous. V was pared by 3 bases and J by 1 base, with 6 bases between. The CDR3 covers 12 residues. Germline CDR1 and CDR2: GTSNPN and SVGIG (reference sequence). The chain's CDR3 is CAWRQPNTEAFF. CDR3 nucleotides: TGTGCCTGGAGACAACCGAACACTGAAGCTTTCTTT. The full variable domain, in which reference TRBV30 and TRBJ1-1 provide the parts outside the CDR3, is SQTIHQWPATLVQPVGSPLSLECTVEGTSNPNLYWYRQAAGRGLQLLFYSVGIGQISSEVPQNLSASRPQDRQFILSSKKLLLSDSGFYLCAWRQPNTEAFFGQGTRLTVV.

The J gene is TRBJ1-2, the V gene TRBV9; 7 bases align to TRBD1. This CDR3 has 15 amino acids. The germline V gene encodes CDR1 SGDLS and CDR2 YYNGEE. The V gene end was trimmed by 0 bases and the J gene end by 4 bases; junction bases not matched to a gene: 6. CDR3 bases: TGTGCCAGCAGCGTAGGAGGGGGCGAAGGCTATGGCTACACCTTC. This translates into CASSVGGGEGYGYTF.

The rearrangement joins TRBV4-3 to TRBJ1-2, with 7 nucleotides matching TRBD1. The trim removed 8 bases at V and 7 bases at J, leaving 13 bases unmatched. In germline, CDR1 is LGHNA, CDR2 YSLEER. CDR3 length equals 14 residues. CDR3 amino acids: CASATGLAPTGYTF. CDR3 sequence (DNA): TGCGCCAGCGCGACAGGGTTGGCTCCAACTGGCTACACCTTC.

V is TRBV19 and J is TRBJ2-3; TRBD2 matches 9 bases. Germline V gene sequence: CDR1 LNHDA, CDR2 SQIVND (reference sequence). With 7 bases clipped from V and 3 bases from J, the junction kept 11 bases outside the gene matches. This CDR3 comprises 16 residues. CDR3 DNA sequence: TGTGCCAGTAAAATGGGCCGAGGACTAGCGACAGATACGCAGTATTTT. Amino acid sequence: CASKMGRGLATDTQYF.

This clone was seen just once. The CDR3 reads CASSFGEGDSPLHF. The CDR3 coding sequence is TGTGCCAGCAGCTTCGGGGAGGGGGATTCACCCCTCCACTTT. The chain is built from TRBV7-9 and TRBJ1-6; D is perhaps TRBD1 (6 bases). From germline, CDR1 is SEHNR and CDR2 FQNEAQ (reference sequence). This CDR3 comprises 14 residues. V lost 3 bases and J lost 8, with 11 bases in between.